This entry concerns a single T cell receptor (beta chain). These data come from a study of T cell responses to AZD1222 COVID-19 vaccine. Clones were sequenced by immunoSEQ multiplex PCR, and TCRdb holds only the in-frame ones, with some missing. This table has around 120,000 clones, 85% to 95% appearing once. The CDR3 length is 17 residues. V lost 6 bases and J lost 0, with 15 bases in between. The germline V gene has CDR1 SNHLY and CDR2 FYNNEI. This rearrangement joins TRBV2 to TRBJ1-6, with TRBD1 as a possible D gene (6 bases). Material: peripheral blood, obtained 28 days after the second AZD1222 dose. The clonotype originates from an adult who received the AZD1222 COVID-19 vaccine. The CDR3 spells CASSTGQLSSYNSPLHF. The DNA for the CDR3 is TGTGCCAGCAGCACGGGACAACTGAGCTCCTATAATTCACCCCTCCACTTT.